This T cell receptor (beta chain) was recorded in a study of shared clonotypes between healthy human individuals. General study findings and limits: Sampling covered blood only; tissue repertoires likely differ.

This clone has ten or more counts. The antigen remains undetermined. DNA at about 0.2 ug, 25,000 to 35,000 T cell genomes, went into sorted-subset replicate PCRs. Sequencing used immunoSEQ multiplex PCR; TCRdb keeps in-frame clones, though not all of them. Of about 1.1 million clones in the sample, roughly 74% were seen once. This receptor was obtained from a man between 18 and 35 years old in good health. Some clones in this sample may be carry-over from other donors' samples. Sample: memory CD4+ T cells from PBMCs. Subset in this sample: CD45RA-negative fraction.

The CDR3 DNA sequence: TGCGCCAGCAGCTTGGTTAGCCGAAACTACAATGAGCAGTTCTTC. Amino acids: CASSLVSRNYNEQFF. The chain uses TRBV5-1 and TRBJ2-1; D unclear. This CDR3 is built from 15 residues. The germline gives CDR1 SGHRS, CDR2 YFSETQ. The V and J ends lost 0 bases and 3 bases respectively, with 10 bases between them.